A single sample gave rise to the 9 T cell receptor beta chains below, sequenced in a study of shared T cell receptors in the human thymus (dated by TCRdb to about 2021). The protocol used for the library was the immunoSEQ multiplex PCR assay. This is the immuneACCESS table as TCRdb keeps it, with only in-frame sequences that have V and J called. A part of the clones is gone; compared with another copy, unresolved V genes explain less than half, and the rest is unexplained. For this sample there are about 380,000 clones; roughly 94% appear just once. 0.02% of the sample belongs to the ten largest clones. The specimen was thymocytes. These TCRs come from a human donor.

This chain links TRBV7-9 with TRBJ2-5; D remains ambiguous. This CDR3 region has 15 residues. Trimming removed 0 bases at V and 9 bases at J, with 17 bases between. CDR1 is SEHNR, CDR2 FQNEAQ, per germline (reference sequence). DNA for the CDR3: TGTGCCAGCAGCTTAGCGCAGAGTATCGGCTCCTCCCAGTACTTC. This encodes CASSLAQSIGSSQYF.

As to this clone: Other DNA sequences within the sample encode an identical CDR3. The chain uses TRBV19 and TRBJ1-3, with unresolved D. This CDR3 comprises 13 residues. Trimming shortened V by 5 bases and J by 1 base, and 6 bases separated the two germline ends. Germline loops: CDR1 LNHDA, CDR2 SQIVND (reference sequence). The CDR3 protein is CASSGGSGNTIYF. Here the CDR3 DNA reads TGTGCCAGTAGTGGCGGGTCTGGAAACACCATATATTTT. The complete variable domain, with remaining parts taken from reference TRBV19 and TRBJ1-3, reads DGGITQSPKYLFRKEGQNVTLSCEQNLNHDAMYWYRQDPGQGLRLIYYSQIVNDFQKGDIAEGYSVSREKKESFPLTVTSAQKNPTAFYLCASSGGSGNTIYFGEGSWLTVV.

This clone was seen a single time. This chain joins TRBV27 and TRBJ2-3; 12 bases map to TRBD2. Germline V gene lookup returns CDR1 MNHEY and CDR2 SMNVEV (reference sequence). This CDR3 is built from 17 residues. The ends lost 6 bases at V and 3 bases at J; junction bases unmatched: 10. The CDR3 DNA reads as TGTGCCAGCAGCCTAGGATGGACTAGCGGGACGACAGATACGCAGTATTTT. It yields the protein CASSLGWTSGTTDTQYF.

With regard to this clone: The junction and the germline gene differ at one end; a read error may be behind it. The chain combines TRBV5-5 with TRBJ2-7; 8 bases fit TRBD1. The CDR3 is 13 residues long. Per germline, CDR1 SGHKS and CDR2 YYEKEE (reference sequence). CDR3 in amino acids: CASSSGGSHEQYF. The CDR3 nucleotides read TGTGCCAGCAGCTCAGGGGGCTCCCACGAGCAGTACTTC.

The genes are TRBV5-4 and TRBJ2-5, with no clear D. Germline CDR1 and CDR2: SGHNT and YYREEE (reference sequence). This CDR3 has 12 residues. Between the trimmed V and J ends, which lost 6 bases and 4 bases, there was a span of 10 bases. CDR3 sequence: CASKVRGETQYF. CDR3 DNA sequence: TGTGCCAGCAAGGTACGCGGAGAGACCCAGTACTTC.

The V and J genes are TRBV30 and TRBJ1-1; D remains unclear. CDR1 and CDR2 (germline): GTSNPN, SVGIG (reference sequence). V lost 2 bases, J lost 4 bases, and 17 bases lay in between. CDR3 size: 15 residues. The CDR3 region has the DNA TGTGCCTGGAGTCGAACCTTGGGGTCGGGCACTGAAGCTTTCTTT. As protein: CAWSRTLGSGTEAFF. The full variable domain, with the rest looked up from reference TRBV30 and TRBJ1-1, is SQTIHQWPATLVQPVGSPLSLECTVEGTSNPNLYWYRQAAGRGLQLLFYSVGIGQISSEVPQNLSASRPQDRQFILSSKKLLLSDSGFYLCAWSRTLGSGTEAFFGQGTRLTVV.

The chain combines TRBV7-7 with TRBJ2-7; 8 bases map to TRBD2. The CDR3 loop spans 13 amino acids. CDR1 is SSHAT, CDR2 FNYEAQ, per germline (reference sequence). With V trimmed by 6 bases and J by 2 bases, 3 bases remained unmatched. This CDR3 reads CASSPREAYEQYF. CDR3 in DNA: TGTGCCAGCAGTCCGCGGGAGGCCTACGAGCAGTACTTC.

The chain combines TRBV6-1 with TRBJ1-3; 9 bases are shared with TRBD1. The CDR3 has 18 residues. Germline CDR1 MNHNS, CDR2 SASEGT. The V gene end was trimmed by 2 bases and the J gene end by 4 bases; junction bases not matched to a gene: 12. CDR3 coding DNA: TGTGCCAGCAGTGAACCCCCCTGGACAGGGGACAGGGGAAACACCATATATTTT. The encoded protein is CASSEPPWTGDRGNTIYF.

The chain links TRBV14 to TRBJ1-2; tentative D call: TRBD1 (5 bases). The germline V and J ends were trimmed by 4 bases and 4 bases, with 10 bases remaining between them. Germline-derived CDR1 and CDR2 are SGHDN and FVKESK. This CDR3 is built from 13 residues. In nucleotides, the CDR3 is TGTGCCAGCAGCCCCCGGAGGGGCTATGGCTACACCTTC. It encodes CASSPRRGYGYTF.